One T cell receptor (beta chain) is described in this entry. This specimen belongs to a study of T-cell reconstitution after alpha-beta-depleted transplantation in children. Per the germline V gene, CDR1 is ENHRY and CDR2 is SYGVKD. V gave up 6 bases and J gave up 3 bases, with 11 bases separating them. This CDR3 comprises 13 residues. The TCRbeta library was prepared with unique molecular identifiers. TCRdb re-called the PCR reads through MiXCR, storing one row per CDR3 protein. The sample has about 610,000 distinct CDR3 sequences; about 11% are singletons. The clonotype comes from a human donor who donated a stem cell graft to a child with acute myeloid leukemia. The rearrangement joins TRBV10-3 to TRBJ2-5; D uncertain. The sample here was PBMCs from the stem cell graft donor, taken from the stem cell graft. The CDR3 is CAISGRVEETQYF. In nucleotides, the CDR3 is TGTGCCATCAGCGGACGGGTTGAAGAGACCCAGTACTTC.